This T cell receptor (beta chain) stems from a study of post-analysis software for immune sequencing data. cDNA libraries for TCR beta contained unique molecular identifiers. Out of roughly 1 to 10 million T cells, roughly 0.5 million cDNA molecules were generated. Via MiXCR, TCRdb re-called the PCR reads, giving one row per CDR3 protein. In the table there are roughly 400,000 distinct CDR3 sequences, 30% to 40% of which are singletons. About this clonotype: Antigen: not known.

Whole-study findings and limits: TRBV segments more frequent in patients than in controls numbered about 5 and included TRBV5-6, TRBV5-1 and TRBV20-1. Multiple sclerosis patients showed significantly lower normalized Chao1 diversity than controls did.

Trimming took 8 bases from V and 9 from J; bases not matched to a gene: 15. The CDR3 is 16 residues long. Germline CDR1 is MGHDK and CDR2 is SYGVNS. The source is a girl aged 2 to 10 with multiple sclerosis. V is TRBV25-1 and J is TRBJ2-1; 11 bases are shared with TRBD2. The sample consisted of blood. CDR3 DNA: TGTGCCAGCCTTGGTCGAATAGCGGGGGGGCCAGGTGAGCAGTTCTTC. As protein: CASLGRIAGGPGEQFF.